This TCR beta chain was observed in a study of control samples from healthy donors and cancer patients (dated by TCRdb to the early 2020s). About this clone itself: It has no known antigen specificity. Base-call qualities are not available, and no considerably larger clone is one nucleotide away.

The CDR3 holds 14 amino acids from the cysteine to the phenylalanine. The sequence is cut down to CDR3 DNA, 42 bases in frame from base 1. In the germline V gene, CDR1 corresponds to SGHVS and CDR2 to FQNEAQ. A distance of 11 bases separates the germline ends of V and J, which lose 1 base and 7 bases respectively. The receptor library was made with the immunoSEQ multiplex PCR assay. Drawn from immuneACCESS, this table holds only the in-frame rearrangements with V and J called that TCRdb kept. Clones are partly lost; checked studies trace under half to an unresolved V gene and leave the rest unexplained. This sample holds more than 95,000 clones; about nine tenths were observed only once. Jointly, the top ten make up over 7.5% of the sample.

The chain is encoded by TRBV7-8 joined to TRBJ1-5; the D gene lacks a confident call. Sequenced material: blood. The source is a man in his forties in good health. The DNA sequence reads TGTGCCAGCAGCTTAGTCCCCCAGGCCCAGCCCCAGCATTTT. Translation gives CASSLVPQAQPQHF.